Each of the 25 T cell receptor beta chains below was sequenced from the same sample in a study of graft-versus-host responses after intestinal transplantation. Method: immunoSEQ multiplex PCR; TCRdb's copy keeps in-frame clones and lacks some. The repertoire has about 110,000 clones, approximately 93% of them found once; the top ten carry 1% to 1.5%. These receptors are not linked to any known antigen. The source material was unstimulated CD8+ T cells sorted from spleen or lymph node cells, sampled before transplant. All receptors derive from a human donor who was the organ donor for an intestinal transplant.

J is TRBJ2-5 and V is TRBV7-8; D is perhaps TRBD1 (6 bases). The ends were cut back, 1 base at V and 3 bases at J, with 15 bases in the middle. Germline CDR1 and CDR2: SGHVS and FQNEAQ. This CDR3 comprises 16 residues. CDR3 residues: CASSLGAGVGEETQYF. The CDR3 DNA reads as TGTGCCAGCAGCTTAGGCGCAGGGGTGGGGGAAGAGACCCAGTACTTC.

Here the CDR3 reads CASSVGGDEQFF. The CDR3 DNA follows: TGTGCCAGCAGCGTAGGGGGTGATGAGCAGTTCTTC. The chain combines TRBV9 with TRBJ2-1, with no clear D. This CDR3 comprises 12 residues. The germline V gene encodes CDR1 SGDLS and CDR2 YYNGEE. Trimming shortened V by 0 bases and J by 8 bases, and 6 bases separated the two germline ends.

This chain links TRBV9 with TRBJ2-6, with no clear D. This CDR3 has 17 residues. Germline CDR1 SGDLS, CDR2 YYNGEE. V lost 7 bases and J 0 bases, leaving 17 bases between the germline ends. CDR3 residues: CASLSPNGPSGANVLTF. The CDR3, as DNA: TGTGCCAGCCTTTCACCCAATGGACCCTCTGGGGCCAACGTCCTGACTTTC.

V gene TRBV5-1 combines with J gene TRBJ2-7; tentatively, D is TRBD1 (6 bases). Germline CDR1 reads SGHRS; CDR2 reads YFSETQ. The CDR3 totals 14 residues. Trimming removed 1 base from V and 2 bases from J, with 10 bases in between. CDR3 coding DNA: TGCGCCAGCAGCTTGTTTCAGGGGACCTACGAGCAGTACTTC. Its protein is CASSLFQGTYEQYF.

The V gene is TRBV4-3, the J gene TRBJ2-1; no clear D gene. The V end was cut by 6 bases, the J end by 3 bases, with 9 bases between. CDR1 is LGHNA, CDR2 YSLEER, per germline. The CDR3 has 13 amino acids. The CDR3 coding sequence is TGCGCCAGCAGTCCGGACCTCTACAATGAGCAGTTCTTC. Its protein product is CASSPDLYNEQFF.

The V gene is TRBV7-9, the J gene TRBJ2-7; D not resolved. V was shortened by 2 bases and J by 3 bases, with 8 bases between the two germline ends. CDR1 and CDR2 from the germline V gene are SEHNR and FQNEAQ (reference sequence). The CDR3 totals 13 residues. The CDR3 DNA follows: TGTGCCAGCAGCTTATACGGCAGCTACGAGCAGTACTTC. This codes for CASSLYGSYEQYF.

The chain couples TRBV4-1 to TRBJ1-5; D is possibly TRBD1 (5 bases). CDR1 MGHRA and CDR2 YSYEKL come from the germline V gene. The V gene lost 2 bases and the J gene lost 1 base, with 12 bases spanning the gap. This CDR3 contains 16 residues. CDR3 region: CASSQLDSPSNQPQHF. The CDR3 region has the DNA TGCGCCAGCAGCCAACTTGACAGTCCCAGCAATCAGCCCCAGCATTTT.

The V call is TRBV7-9, the J call TRBJ2-1; no firm D call. Trimming cost V 5 bases and J 10 bases, with 12 bases left between them. The CDR3 is 12 amino acids. Germline CDR1 reads SEHNR; CDR2 reads FQNEAQ (reference sequence). CDR3 nucleotide sequence: TGTGCCAGCAGCCACCCGGCCTTGGAGCAGTTCTTC. It is translated as CASSHPALEQFF.

The chain has TRBV6-5 and TRBJ2-7; D is uncertain. The CDR3 consists of 13 residues. Trimming shortened V by 5 bases and J by 5 bases, and 13 bases separated the two germline ends. CDR1 MNHEY and CDR2 SVGAGI come from the germline V gene. The CDR3, as DNA: TGTGCCAGCAGTGAATTTCGGACGGACGAGCAGTACTTC. This gives the protein CASSEFRTDEQYF.

The chain employs TRBV4-1 and TRBJ2-7; the D gene is possibly TRBD2 (5 bases). Per germline, CDR1 MGHRA and CDR2 YSYEKL. The germline V and J ends were trimmed by 5 bases and 0 bases, with 8 bases remaining between them. The CDR3 sequence is 13 residues long. The CDR3 coding sequence is TGCGCCAGCAGCGCCGACTACTCCTACGAGCAGTACTTC. Protein sequence: CASSADYSYEQYF.

This sequence joins TRBV2 and TRBJ2-7, with 8 bases matching TRBD1. CDR3 size: 15 residues. V lost 2 bases and J lost 7; bases outside the gene matches: 10. Germline CDR1 and CDR2: SNHLY and FYNNEI. The CDR3, as DNA: TGTGCCAGCAGTGAACGGTGGCAGGGGGCGGGAGAGCAGTACTTC. As protein: CASSERWQGAGEQYF.

The chain has TRBV7-6 and TRBJ2-7; 8 bases match TRBD2. CDR1 SGHVS and CDR2 FNYEAQ come from the germline V gene. This CDR3 spans 16 amino acids. The J segment lost 5 bases and the V segment lost 3 bases, leaving 12 bases of the junction unmatched. The CDR3 is CASSFYRGSGRHEQYF. DNA for the CDR3: TGTGCCAGCAGCTTCTACCGTGGGAGCGGGAGACACGAGCAGTACTTC.

The chain combines TRBV14 with TRBJ2-5, with 7 bases aligning to TRBD2. This CDR3 is 16 amino acids long. J was trimmed by 4 bases and V by 3 bases; bases with no gene match: 11. CDR1 and CDR2 from the germline V gene are SGHDN and FVKESK. CDR3 loop: CASSHPPGGGGETQYF. Here the CDR3 DNA reads TGTGCCAGCAGCCACCCCCCGGGGGGAGGAGGAGAGACCCAGTACTTC. Using reference TRBV14 and TRBJ2-5 for the parts outside the CDR3, the full variable domain is EAGVTQFPSHSVIEKGQTVTLRCDPISGHDNLYWYRRVMGKEIKFLLHFVKESKQDESGMPNNRFLAERTGGTYSTLKVQPAELEDSGVYFCASSHPPGGGGETQYFGPGTRLLVL.

The chain links TRBV4-2 to TRBJ2-5; 8 bases line up with TRBD1. This CDR3 is built from 15 residues. The germline V gene encodes CDR1 LGHNA and CDR2 YNFKEQ. Trimming took 0 bases from V and 5 from J; bases not matched to a gene: 5. As DNA, the CDR3 is TGTGCCAGCAGCCAAGATAGGCAGGGGGCGGAGACCCAGTACTTC. Protein sequence: CASSQDRQGAETQYF.

The chain uses TRBV20-1 and TRBJ1-2; no firm D call. The CDR3 has 11 amino acids. Germline CDR1 and CDR2: DFQATT and SNEGSKA (reference sequence). The ends were cut back, 2 bases at V and 4 bases at J, with 5 bases in the middle. CDR3 in amino acids: CSARQLYGYTF. For the CDR3, the DNA is TGCAGTGCTAGACAGCTCTATGGCTACACCTTC.

The J gene is TRBJ2-5, the V gene TRBV4-2; D is possibly TRBD1 (6 bases). The CDR3 runs 14 residues. CDR1 and CDR2 from the germline V gene are LGHNA and YNFKEQ. The V and J ends lost 4 bases and 5 bases respectively, with 14 bases between them. The CDR3 region has the DNA TGTGCCAGCAGCCCCCGGGCAGGGGAGGAGACCCAGTACTTC. This encodes CASSPRAGEETQYF.

The V gene is TRBV4-3, the J gene TRBJ2-5; 9 bases match TRBD2. Germline CDR1 LGHNA, CDR2 YSLEER. The CDR3 consists of 16 residues. Trimming at V came to 4 bases and at J to 5 bases, leaving 11 bases not matched to a gene. The CDR3 nucleotides read TGCGCCAGCAGCCGGAATAGCGGGAGCGGTGGGGAGACCCAGTACTTC. It encodes CASSRNSGSGGETQYF.

This clone was counted a single time. The chain couples TRBV5-1 to TRBJ2-7; 7 bases agree with TRBD1. Germline-derived CDR1 and CDR2 are SGHRS and YFSETQ. The CDR3 has 14 amino acids. The V and J ends lost 4 bases and 5 bases, in that order; junction bases with no gene match: 9. CDR3 nucleotides: TGCGCCAGCAGCATCACAGGGGCTGGCAACGAGCAGTACTTC. Its translation: CASSITGAGNEQYF.

The chain employs TRBV7-9 and TRBJ2-2, with D perhaps matching TRBD1 or TRBD2 (5 bases each). This CDR3 has 15 residues. V was clipped by 6 bases and J by 0 bases, with 11 bases between them. Germline lookup yields CDR1 SEHNR and CDR2 FQNEAQ (reference sequence). DNA of the CDR3: TGTGCCAGCAGGGGGGACGCCGCGAACACCGGGGAGCTGTTTTTT. It translates to CASRGDAANTGELFF.

The chain combines TRBV30 with TRBJ2-7, with TRBD1 matching 9 bases. The CDR3 sequence is 14 residues long. With V trimmed by 5 bases and J by 5 bases, 10 bases remained unmatched. CDR1 is GTSNPN, CDR2 SVGIG, per germline (reference sequence). In DNA, the CDR3 is TGTGCCTGGGGTGGCGGGACAGGGTACCACGAGCAGTACTTC. This gives the protein CAWGGGTGYHEQYF.

The chain couples TRBV4-3 to TRBJ2-1; possible D gene TRBD2, 5 bases. This CDR3 is built from 16 residues. Germline CDR1 reads LGHNA; CDR2 reads YSLEER. Trimming removed 0 bases at V and 7 bases at J, with 16 bases between. CDR3: CASSQEVALVGNEQFF. CDR3 DNA sequence: TGCGCCAGCAGCCAAGAAGTAGCACTAGTAGGTAATGAGCAGTTCTTC.

This clone was seen just once. The J gene is TRBJ2-3, the V gene TRBV9; D might be TRBD2 (6 bases). CDR3 size: 14 residues. V was trimmed by 6 bases and J by 3 bases, leaving 14 bases between them. Germline values: CDR1 SGDLS, CDR2 YYNGEE. The CDR3 DNA follows: TGTGCCAGCACCCCGGAGGGTATGACAGATACGCAGTATTTT. Its protein is CASTPEGMTDTQYF. The whole variable domain, filled in from reference TRBV9 and TRBJ2-3, reads DSGVTQTPKHLITATGQRVTLRCSPRSGDLSVYWYQQSLDQGLQFLIQYYNGEERAKGNILERFSAQQFPDLHSELNLSSLELGDSALYFCASTPEGMTDTQYFGPGTRLTVL.

This clone was recorded a few times. The chain recombines TRBV5-4 with TRBJ2-7; D ambiguous. CDR1 and CDR2 from the germline V gene are SGHNT and YYREEE (reference sequence). V lost 4 bases and J 6 bases, leaving 11 bases between the germline ends. The CDR3 has 12 amino acids. In DNA form, the CDR3 reads TGTGCCAGCAGCACCGGGTTGGCCGAGCAGTACTTC. Translated: CASSTGLAEQYF.

V usage is TRBV13 and J usage is TRBJ2-4; D may be TRBD1 (6 bases). CDR1 and CDR2 (germline): PRHDT, FYEKMQ (reference sequence). Between the trimmed V and J ends, which lost 4 bases and 4 bases, there was a span of 17 bases. CDR3 size: 16 residues. The CDR3 is CASSSLRGSLKNIQYF. DNA for the CDR3: TGTGCCAGCAGCTCCCTAAGGGGGAGCCTAAAAAACATTCAGTACTTC.

This clone was seen just once. The gene calls are TRBV6-1 and TRBJ2-1; D gene unclear. V was shortened by 6 bases and J by 5 bases, with 17 bases between the two germline ends. Germline-derived CDR1 and CDR2 are MNHNS and SASEGT. The length of the CDR3 is 15 residues. The CDR3 spells CASSSLDTQNNEQFF. As DNA, the CDR3 is TGTGCCAGCAGCTCTTTAGACACGCAAAACAATGAGCAGTTCTTC.